The sequence of this TCR beta chain was determined in a study of blood T cell repertoires in COVID-19. Overall study context: Some COVID-19 samples were acute and others convalescent; all came from the United States, Italy and Spain. T cells, B-cell-depleted T cells, or PBMCs supplied cDNA or gDNA.

Original methodology: How many nucleated cells were present was estimated from reference gene primer amplification. TCRdb keeps only in-frame clones here, not all; method: immunoSEQ multiplex PCR. V, J and clone size are those of that table, while D and trimming were read from the DNA. The table includes around 39,000 clones, roughly 80% detected once. The sequenced sample was peripheral blood. The sequence came from a woman in her 70s with acute or convalescent COVID-19.

Here the CDR3 DNA reads TGTGCCAGCAGTTACTCCGGGACAGACTACAATGAGCAGTTCTTC. Its translation: CASSYSGTDYNEQFF. The chain has TRBV6-5 and TRBJ2-1, with 7 bases identical to TRBD1. Unmatched junction bases numbered 2, after V lost 0 bases and J lost 3 bases. CDR3 length: 15 amino acids. CDR1 is MNHEY, CDR2 SVGAGI, per germline.